One sample yielded the 15 T cell receptor beta chains listed below, sequenced in a study of cytomegalovirus exposure and HLA in healthy donors. Use of 60 Vbeta and 13 Jbeta primers characterized the PCR. Repertoires were generated with immunoSEQ multiplex PCR, while TCRdb's copy carries only in-frame clones and drops some. This sample has 100,000 or so clones, with approximately 77% found just once. The sequencing input was PBMCs. The receptors come from a woman aged 40 to 55 in good health and CMV-seronegative.

The chain joins TRBV7-9 to TRBJ2-3; D possibly corresponds to TRBD1 (5 bases). This CDR3 is 14 amino acids long. In germline, CDR1 is SEHNR, CDR2 FQNEAQ (reference sequence). The V end lost 3 bases, the J end lost 0 bases, and 7 bases lay between the germline ends. CDR3 protein: CASSLAGSTDTQYF. CDR3 DNA sequence: TGTGCCAGCAGCTTGGCAGGGAGCACAGATACGCAGTATTTT.

The chain combines TRBV4-3 with TRBJ1-2; D unclear. This CDR3 comprises 16 residues. The germline V gene has CDR1 LGHNA and CDR2 YSLEER. V was pared by 0 bases and J by 0 bases, with 11 bases between. CDR3 in amino acids: CASSQERQLPNYGYTF. DNA of the CDR3: TGCGCCAGCAGCCAAGAGAGACAATTACCTAACTATGGCTACACCTTC.

The chain couples TRBV2 to TRBJ1-3, with D unclear. Trimming left V 1 base short and J 0 bases short, with 7 bases between. The CDR3 loop spans 15 amino acids. Germline CDR1 is SNHLY and CDR2 is FYNNEI. CDR3 DNA sequence: TGTGCCAGCAGTGAAGACCGGGACTCTGGAAACACCATATATTTT. Its translation is CASSEDRDSGNTIYF.

About this clone itself: One end of the junction varies from germline; a read error may be responsible. The chain couples TRBV6-1 to TRBJ2-7, with 8 bases lining up with TRBD2. CDR1 and CDR2 (germline): MNHNS, SASEGT. There are 15 residues in the CDR3. In DNA form, the CDR3 reads TGTGCCAGCAGTTCCCCAAGGACTAGCTCCGACGAGCAGTACTTC. Translating it yields CASSSPRTSSDEQYF.

This clone was counted only a few times. CDR3 protein: CASSSTGQALGYTF. Here the CDR3 DNA reads TGTGCCAGCAGCTCAACAGGACAGGCTCTTGGCTACACCTTC. The chain couples TRBV7-8 to TRBJ1-2, with 7 bases fitting TRBD1. V was clipped by 4 bases and J by 7 bases; unmatched bases: 9. CDR3 size: 14 residues. The germline CDR1 and CDR2 sequences are SGHVS and FQNEAQ.

V gene TRBV9 combines with J gene TRBJ2-3, with 10 bases aligning to TRBD2. V lost 3 bases to trimming and J lost 2 bases; unmatched junction nucleotides: 3. Germline V gene sequence: CDR1 SGDLS, CDR2 YYNGEE. This CDR3 is built from 15 residues. The CDR3 bases are TGTGCCAGCAGCGGTAGCGGGGGGTCCACAGATACGCAGTATTTT. This codes for CASSGSGGSTDTQYF.

The chain recombines TRBV2 with TRBJ2-3, with D unresolved. CDR3 length: 13 residues. Trimming removed 6 bases from V and 2 bases from J, with 9 bases in between. The germline CDR1 and CDR2 sequences are SNHLY and FYNNEI. CDR3 region: CASRRFTTDTQYF. CDR3 nucleotide sequence: TGTGCCAGCAGGCGGTTTACCACAGATACGCAGTATTTT.

The J gene is TRBJ1-1, the V gene TRBV5-4, with 7 bases fitting TRBD1. This CDR3 spans 13 amino acids. The V segment lost 0 bases and the J segment 9 bases; nucleotides outside the gene matches: 5. Germline V lookup: CDR1 SGHNT, CDR2 YYREEE (reference sequence). Here the CDR3 reads CASSLDLGQKAFF. The CDR3, as DNA: TGTGCCAGCAGCTTGGATTTGGGACAGAAAGCTTTCTTT.

This chain links TRBV9 with TRBJ2-2, with a tentative D call TRBD1 (5 bases). Trimming removed 3 bases at V and 2 bases at J, with 11 bases between. CDR3 length: 15 residues. Germline values: CDR1 SGDLS, CDR2 YYNGEE. The CDR3 DNA reads TGTGCCAGCAGCGCGATGACAGAAAACACCGGGGAGCTGTTTTTT. Encoded protein: CASSAMTENTGELFF.

The chain joins TRBV7-9 to TRBJ1-4, with a possible D match to TRBD1 (5 bases). Germline V gives CDR1 SEHNR, CDR2 FQNEAQ (reference sequence). V lost 3 bases and J lost 6, with 14 bases in between. The CDR3 sequence is 15 residues long. This chain's CDR3 is CASSFGTGIYEKLFF. In DNA form, the CDR3 reads TGTGCCAGCAGCTTTGGCACAGGAATTTATGAAAAACTGTTTTTT.

This chain uses TRBV6-5 with TRBJ1-2; D gene uncertain. Trimming removed 8 bases at V and 0 bases at J, with 13 bases between. This CDR3 has 14 residues. Looked up from germline, CDR1 is MNHEY and CDR2 is SVGAGI. The CDR3 region is CASSNPASNYGYTF. For the CDR3, the DNA is TGTGCCAGCTCCAATCCAGCGTCTAACTATGGCTACACCTTC.

The chain combines TRBV7-2 with TRBJ2-1; possible D gene TRBD1, 5 bases. Germline CDR1 is SGHTA and CDR2 is FQGNSA. V was pared by 3 bases and J by 2 bases, with 11 bases between. There are 15 residues in the CDR3. CDR3 sequence reads: CASSLLAGTYNEQFF. In nucleotides, the CDR3 is TGTGCCAGCAGCTTGTTAGCAGGGACCTACAATGAGCAGTTCTTC.

The chain is built from TRBV19 and TRBJ1-2; no reliable D call. CDR1 is LNHDA, CDR2 SQIVND, per germline (reference sequence). The CDR3 has 12 residues. Trimming pared 6 bases from V and 1 base from J, leaving 6 bases between. The CDR3 here is CASRYYNYGYTF. DNA for the CDR3: TGTGCCAGTAGATACTATAACTATGGCTACACCTTC.

The chain has TRBV19 and TRBJ2-7; 7 nucleotides line up with TRBD1. The CDR3 contains 13 residues. The trim removed 5 bases at V and 3 bases at J, leaving 4 bases unmatched. CDR1 and CDR2 (germline): LNHDA, SQIVND (reference sequence). CDR3 coding DNA: TGTGCCAGTAGTCTTAGGGACAGCTACGAGCAGTACTTC. Protein sequence: CASSLRDSYEQYF.

The chain couples TRBV5-1 to TRBJ2-7; D perhaps matches TRBD1 (5 bases). Between the trimmed V and J ends, which lost 1 base and 0 bases, there was a span of 8 bases. This CDR3 comprises 14 residues. The V gene's germline CDR1 is SGHRS and CDR2 YFSETQ. CDR3 amino acids: CASSLRQGSYEQYF. CDR3 coding DNA: TGCGCCAGCAGCTTGAGGCAGGGCTCCTACGAGCAGTACTTC.